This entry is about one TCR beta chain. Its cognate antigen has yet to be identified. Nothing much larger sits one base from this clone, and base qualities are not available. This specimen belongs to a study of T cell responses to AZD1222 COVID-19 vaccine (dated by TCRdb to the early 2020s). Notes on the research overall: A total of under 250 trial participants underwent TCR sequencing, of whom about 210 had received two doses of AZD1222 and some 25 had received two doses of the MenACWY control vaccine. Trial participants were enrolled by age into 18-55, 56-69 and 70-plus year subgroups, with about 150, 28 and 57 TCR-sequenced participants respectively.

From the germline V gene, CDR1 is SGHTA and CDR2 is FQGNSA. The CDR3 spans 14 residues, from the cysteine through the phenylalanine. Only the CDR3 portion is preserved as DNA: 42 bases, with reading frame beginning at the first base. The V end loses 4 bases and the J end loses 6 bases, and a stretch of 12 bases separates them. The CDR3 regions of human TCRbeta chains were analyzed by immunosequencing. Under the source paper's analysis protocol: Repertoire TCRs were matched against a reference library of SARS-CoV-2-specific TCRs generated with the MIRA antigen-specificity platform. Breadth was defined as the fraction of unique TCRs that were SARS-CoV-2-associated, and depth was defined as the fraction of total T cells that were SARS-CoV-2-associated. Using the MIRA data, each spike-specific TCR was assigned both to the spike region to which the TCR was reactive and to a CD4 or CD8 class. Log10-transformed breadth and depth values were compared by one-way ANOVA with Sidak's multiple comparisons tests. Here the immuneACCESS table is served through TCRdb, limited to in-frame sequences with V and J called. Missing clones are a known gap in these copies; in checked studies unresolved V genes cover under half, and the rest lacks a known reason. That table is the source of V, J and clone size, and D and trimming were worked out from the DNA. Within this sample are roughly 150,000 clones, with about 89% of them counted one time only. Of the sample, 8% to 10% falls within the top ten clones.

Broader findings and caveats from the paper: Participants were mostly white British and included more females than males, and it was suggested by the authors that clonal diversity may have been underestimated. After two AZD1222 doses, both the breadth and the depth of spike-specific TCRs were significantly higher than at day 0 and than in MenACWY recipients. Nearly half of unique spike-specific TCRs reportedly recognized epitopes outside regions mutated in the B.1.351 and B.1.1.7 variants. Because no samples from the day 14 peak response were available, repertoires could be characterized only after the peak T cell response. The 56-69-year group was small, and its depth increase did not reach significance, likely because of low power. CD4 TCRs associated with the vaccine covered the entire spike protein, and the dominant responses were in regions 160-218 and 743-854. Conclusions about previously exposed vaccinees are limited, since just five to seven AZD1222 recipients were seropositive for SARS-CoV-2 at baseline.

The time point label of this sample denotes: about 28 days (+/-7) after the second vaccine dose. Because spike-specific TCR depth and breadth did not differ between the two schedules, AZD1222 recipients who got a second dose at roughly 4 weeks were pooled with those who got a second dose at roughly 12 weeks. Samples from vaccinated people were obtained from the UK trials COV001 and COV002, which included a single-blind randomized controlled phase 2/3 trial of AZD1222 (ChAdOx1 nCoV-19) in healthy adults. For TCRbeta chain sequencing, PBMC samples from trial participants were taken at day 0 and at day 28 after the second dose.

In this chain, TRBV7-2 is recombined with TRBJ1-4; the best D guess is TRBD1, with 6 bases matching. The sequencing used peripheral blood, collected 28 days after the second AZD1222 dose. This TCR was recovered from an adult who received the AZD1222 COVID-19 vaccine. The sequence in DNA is TGTGCCAGCAGCTCCGACAGGACCTATGAAAAACTGTTTTTT. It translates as CASSSDRTYEKLFF.